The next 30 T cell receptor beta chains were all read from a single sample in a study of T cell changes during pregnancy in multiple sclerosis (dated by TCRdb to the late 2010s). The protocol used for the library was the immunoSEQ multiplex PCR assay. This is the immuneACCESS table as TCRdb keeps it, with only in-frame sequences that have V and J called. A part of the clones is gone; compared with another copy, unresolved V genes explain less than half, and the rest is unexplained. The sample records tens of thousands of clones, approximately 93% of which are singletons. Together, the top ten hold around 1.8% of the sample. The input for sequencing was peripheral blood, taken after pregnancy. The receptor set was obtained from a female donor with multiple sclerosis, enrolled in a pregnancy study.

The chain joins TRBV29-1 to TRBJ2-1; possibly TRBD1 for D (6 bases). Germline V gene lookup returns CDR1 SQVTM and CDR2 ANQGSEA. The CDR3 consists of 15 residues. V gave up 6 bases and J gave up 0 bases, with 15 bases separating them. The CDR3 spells CSVDSSRSSYNEQFF. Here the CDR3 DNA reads TGCAGCGTGGACAGTAGTCGCAGCTCCTACAATGAGCAGTTCTTC.

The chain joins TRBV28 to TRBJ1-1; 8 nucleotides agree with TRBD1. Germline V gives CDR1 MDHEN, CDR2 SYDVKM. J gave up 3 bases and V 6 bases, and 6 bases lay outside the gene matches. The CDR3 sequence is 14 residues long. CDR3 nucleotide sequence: TGTGCCAGCAGGAGGACAGGGTCTTACACTGAAGCTTTCTTT. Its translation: CASRRTGSYTEAFF.

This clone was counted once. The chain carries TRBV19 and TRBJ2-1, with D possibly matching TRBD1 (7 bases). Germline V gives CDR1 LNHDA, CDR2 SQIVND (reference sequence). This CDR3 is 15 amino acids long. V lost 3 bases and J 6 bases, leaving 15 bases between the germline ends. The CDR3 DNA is TGTGCCAGTAGTATGGCCAGGGGGGTGGGCAATGAGCAGTTCTTC. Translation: CASSMARGVGNEQFF. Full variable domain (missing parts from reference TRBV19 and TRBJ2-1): DGGITQSPKYLFRKEGQNVTLSCEQNLNHDAMYWYRQDPGQGLRLIYYSQIVNDFQKGDIAEGYSVSREKKESFPLTVTSAQKNPTAFYLCASSMARGVGNEQFFGPGTRLTVL.

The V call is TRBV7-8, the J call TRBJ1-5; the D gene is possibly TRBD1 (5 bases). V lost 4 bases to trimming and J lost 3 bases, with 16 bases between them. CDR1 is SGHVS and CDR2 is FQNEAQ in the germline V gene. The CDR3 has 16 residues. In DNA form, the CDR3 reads TGTGCCAGCAGCTCGAAACCAGGGCAGTTCAATCAGCCCCAGCATTTT. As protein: CASSSKPGQFNQPQHF.

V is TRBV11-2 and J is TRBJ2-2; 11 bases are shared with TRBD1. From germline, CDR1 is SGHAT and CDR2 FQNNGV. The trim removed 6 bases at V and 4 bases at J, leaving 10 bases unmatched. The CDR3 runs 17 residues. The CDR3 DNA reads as TGTGCCAGCAGAACCCTAAGGACAGGGGGCGCCACCGGGGAGCTGTTTTTT. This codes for CASRTLRTGGATGELFF.

CDR3 region: CASSSYYTGELFF. The DNA for the CDR3 is TGTGCCAGCAGCTCCTACTACACCGGGGAGCTGTTTTTT. The chain recombines TRBV7-2 with TRBJ2-2; no clear D. The CDR3 loop spans 13 amino acids. Germline V gene data show CDR1 as SGHTA and CDR2 as FQGNSA. V lost 4 bases and J lost 3, with 6 bases in between. Full variable domain (remainder filled in from reference TRBV7-2 and TRBJ2-2): GAGVSQSPSNKVTEKGKDVELRCDPISGHTALYWYRQSLGQGLEFLIYFQGNSAPDKSGLPSDRFSAERTGGSVSTLTIQRTQQEDSAVYLCASSSYYTGELFFGEGSRLTVL.

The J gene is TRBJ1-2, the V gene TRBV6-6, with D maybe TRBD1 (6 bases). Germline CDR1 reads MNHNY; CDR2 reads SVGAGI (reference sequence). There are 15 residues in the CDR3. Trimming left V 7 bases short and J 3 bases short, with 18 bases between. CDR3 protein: CASTYLRGEDYGYTF. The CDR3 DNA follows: TGTGCCAGCACCTATCTCAGGGGAGAGGACTATGGCTACACCTTC.

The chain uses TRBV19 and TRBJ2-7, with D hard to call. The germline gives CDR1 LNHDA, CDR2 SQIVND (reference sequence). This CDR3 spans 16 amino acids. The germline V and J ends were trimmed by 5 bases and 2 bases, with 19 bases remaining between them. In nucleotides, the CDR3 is TGTGCCAGTAGTCCTCCTCCCTCCTTGGGCCCCTACGAGCAGTACTTC. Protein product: CASSPPPSLGPYEQYF.

CDR3 sequence: CASRTSGIDEQFF. The DNA of the CDR3 is TGTGCCAGTCGGACTAGCGGAATCGATGAGCAGTTCTTC. This chain uses TRBV5-4 with TRBJ2-1; 10 bases are shared with TRBD2. This CDR3 comprises 13 residues. V was pared by 8 bases and J by 8 bases, with 7 bases of the junction left unmatched. Germline V CDR1 and CDR2: SGHNT, YYREEE (reference sequence).

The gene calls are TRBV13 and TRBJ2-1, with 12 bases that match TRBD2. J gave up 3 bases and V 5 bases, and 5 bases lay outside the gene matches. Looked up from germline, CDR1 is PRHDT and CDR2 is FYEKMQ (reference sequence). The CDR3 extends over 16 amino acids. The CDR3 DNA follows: TGTGCCAGCAGCCCGACTAGCGGGAGTCTCTACAATGAGCAGTTCTTC. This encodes CASSPTSGSLYNEQFF.

CDR3 in DNA: TGTGCCATCAGTGTGGTACTTTTGACTGAAGCTTTCTTT. Amino acid sequence: CAISVVLLTEAFF. V usage is TRBV10-3 and J usage is TRBJ1-1, with D unclear. From germline, CDR1 is ENHRY and CDR2 SYGVKD. The CDR3 runs 13 residues. V was cut by 4 bases and J by 5 bases, with 11 bases left in between.

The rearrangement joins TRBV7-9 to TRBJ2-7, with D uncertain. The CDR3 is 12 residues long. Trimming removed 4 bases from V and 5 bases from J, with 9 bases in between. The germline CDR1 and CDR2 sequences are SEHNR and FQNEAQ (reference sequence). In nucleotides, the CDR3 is TGTGCCAGCAGCTGGCCTTCCAACGAGCAGTACTTC. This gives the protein CASSWPSNEQYF. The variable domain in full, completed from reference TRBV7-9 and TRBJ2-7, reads DTGVSQNPRHKITKRGQNVTFRCDPISEHNRLYWYRQTLGQGPEFLTYFQNEAQLEKSRLLSDRFSAERPKGSFSTLEIQRTEQGDSAMYLCASSWPSNEQYFGPGTRLTVT.

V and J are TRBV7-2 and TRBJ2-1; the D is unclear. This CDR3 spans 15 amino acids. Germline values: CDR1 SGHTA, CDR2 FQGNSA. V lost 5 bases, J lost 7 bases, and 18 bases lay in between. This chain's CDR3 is CASSTESVAGNEQFF. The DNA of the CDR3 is TGTGCCAGCAGCACCGAATCGGTAGCTGGTAATGAGCAGTTCTTC.

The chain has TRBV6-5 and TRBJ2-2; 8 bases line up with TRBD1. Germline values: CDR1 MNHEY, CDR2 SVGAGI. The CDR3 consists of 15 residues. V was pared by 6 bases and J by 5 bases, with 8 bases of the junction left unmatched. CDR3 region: CASSHDRGATGELFF. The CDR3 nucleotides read TGTGCCAGCAGCCACGACAGGGGCGCGACCGGGGAGCTGTTTTTT.

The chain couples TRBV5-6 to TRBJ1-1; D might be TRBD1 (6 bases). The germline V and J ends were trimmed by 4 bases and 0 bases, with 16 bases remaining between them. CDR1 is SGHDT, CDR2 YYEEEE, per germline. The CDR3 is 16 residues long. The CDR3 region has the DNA TGTGCCAGCAGCCGGAAACAGGGAGGGTTGAACACTGAAGCTTTCTTT. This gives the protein CASSRKQGGLNTEAFF.

This chain's CDR3 is CASSRSGGNEQFF. The CDR3 coding sequence is TGTGCCAGCAGCCGTAGCGGGGGAAATGAGCAGTTCTTC. This chain uses TRBV7-9 with TRBJ2-1; 9 bases are a match to TRBD2. This CDR3 comprises 13 residues. The V segment lost 5 bases and the J segment 7 bases; nucleotides outside the gene matches: 3. CDR1 and CDR2 from the germline V gene are SEHNR and FQNEAQ (reference sequence).

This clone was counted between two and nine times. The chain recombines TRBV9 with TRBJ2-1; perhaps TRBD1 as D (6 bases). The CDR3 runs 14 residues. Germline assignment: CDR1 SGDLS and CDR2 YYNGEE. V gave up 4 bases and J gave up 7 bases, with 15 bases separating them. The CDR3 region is CASSPVRGYNEQFF. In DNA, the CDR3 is TGTGCCAGCAGCCCCGTGAGGGGGTATAATGAGCAGTTCTTC.

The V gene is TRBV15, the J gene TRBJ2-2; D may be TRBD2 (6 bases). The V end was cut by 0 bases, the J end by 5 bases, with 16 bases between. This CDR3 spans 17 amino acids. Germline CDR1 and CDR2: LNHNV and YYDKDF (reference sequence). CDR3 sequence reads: CATSRDPGVEGTGELFF. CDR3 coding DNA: TGTGCCACCAGCAGAGATCCGGGGGTAGAAGGAACCGGGGAGCTGTTTTTT.

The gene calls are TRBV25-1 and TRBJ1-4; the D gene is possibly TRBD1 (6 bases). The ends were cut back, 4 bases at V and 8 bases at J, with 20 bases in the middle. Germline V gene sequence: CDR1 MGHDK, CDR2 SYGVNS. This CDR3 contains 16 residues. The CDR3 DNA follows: TGTGCCAGCAGTGCCCGTCGGGGCAGGGGAGAGGAAAAACTGTTTTTT. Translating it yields CASSARRGRGEEKLFF.

CDR3 DNA sequence: TGCAGCGTCCACCAGGGGTCCGGAGATACGCAGTATTTT. This translates into CSVHQGSGDTQYF. The chain carries TRBV29-1 and TRBJ2-3; a weak D match, TRBD1 (6 bases). V was shortened by 6 bases and J by 5 bases, with 15 bases between the two germline ends. This CDR3 spans 13 amino acids. CDR1 and CDR2 from the germline V gene are SQVTM and ANQGSEA.

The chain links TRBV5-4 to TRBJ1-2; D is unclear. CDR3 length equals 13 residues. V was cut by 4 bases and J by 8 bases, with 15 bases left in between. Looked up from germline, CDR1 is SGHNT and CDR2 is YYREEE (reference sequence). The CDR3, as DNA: TGTGCCAGCAGCCCGGGCCGGGAGAAGGGCTACACCTTC. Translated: CASSPGREKGYTF.

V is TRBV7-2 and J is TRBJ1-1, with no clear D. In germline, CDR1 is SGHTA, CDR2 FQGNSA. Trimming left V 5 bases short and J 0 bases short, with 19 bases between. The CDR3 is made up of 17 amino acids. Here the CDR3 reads CASSTFNRGVLNTEAFF. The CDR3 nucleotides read TGTGCCAGCAGCACATTTAACCGTGGAGTCTTGAACACTGAAGCTTTCTTT.

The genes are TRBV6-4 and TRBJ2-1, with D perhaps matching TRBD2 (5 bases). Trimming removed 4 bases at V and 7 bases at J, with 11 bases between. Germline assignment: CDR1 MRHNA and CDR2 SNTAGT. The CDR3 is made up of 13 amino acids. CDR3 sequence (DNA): TGTGCCAGCAGTGTGGAGTCGGGAAATGAGCAGTTCTTC. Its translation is CASSVESGNEQFF.

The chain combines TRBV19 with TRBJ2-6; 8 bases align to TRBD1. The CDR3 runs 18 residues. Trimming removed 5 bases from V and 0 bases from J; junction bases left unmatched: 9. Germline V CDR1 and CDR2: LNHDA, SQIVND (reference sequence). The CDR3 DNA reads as TGTGCCAGTAGTCCTCACAGGGGGAAAAGCTCTGGGGCCAACGTCCTGACTTTC. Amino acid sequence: CASSPHRGKSSGANVLTF.

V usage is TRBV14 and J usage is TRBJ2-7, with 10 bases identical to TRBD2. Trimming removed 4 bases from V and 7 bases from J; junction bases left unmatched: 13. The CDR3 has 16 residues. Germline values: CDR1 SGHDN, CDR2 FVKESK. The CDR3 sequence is CASSPQREGLPTEQYF. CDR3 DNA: TGTGCCAGCAGCCCCCAGCGGGAGGGCCTCCCAACGGAGCAGTACTTC.

The CDR3, as DNA: TGTGCCAGCAGTACCCGGGTGGCGTACCAAGAGACCCAGTACTTC. This codes for CASSTRVAYQETQYF. J is TRBJ2-5 and V is TRBV5-4; no reliable D call. The V end lost 5 bases, the J end lost 0 bases, and 14 bases lay between the germline ends. CDR1 SGHNT and CDR2 YYREEE come from the germline V gene (reference sequence). The CDR3 is made up of 15 amino acids. Complete variable domain (other parts from reference TRBV5-4 and TRBJ2-5): ETGVTQSPTHLIKTRGQQVTLRCSSQSGHNTVSWYQQALGQGPQFIFQYYREEENGRGNFPPRFSGLQFPNYSSELNVNALELDDSALYLCASSTRVAYQETQYFGPGTRLLVL.

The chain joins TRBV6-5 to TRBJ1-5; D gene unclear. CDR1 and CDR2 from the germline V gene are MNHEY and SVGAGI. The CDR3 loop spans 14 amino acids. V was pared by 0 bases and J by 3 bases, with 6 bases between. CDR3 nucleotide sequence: TGTGCCAGCAGTTACTCTCCCCTCAATCAGCCCCAGCATTTT. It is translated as CASSYSPLNQPQHF.

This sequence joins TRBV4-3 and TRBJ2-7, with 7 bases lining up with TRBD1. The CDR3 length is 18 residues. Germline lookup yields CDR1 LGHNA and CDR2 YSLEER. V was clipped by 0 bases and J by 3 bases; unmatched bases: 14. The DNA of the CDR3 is TGCGCCAGCAGCCAAGAGTTTCCCGGACAGGTTGGTGGCTACGAGCAGTACTTC. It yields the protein CASSQEFPGQVGGYEQYF.

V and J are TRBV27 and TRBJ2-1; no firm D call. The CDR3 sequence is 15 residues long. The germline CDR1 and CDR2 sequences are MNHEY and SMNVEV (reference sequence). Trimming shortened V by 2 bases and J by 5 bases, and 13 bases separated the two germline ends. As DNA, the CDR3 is TGTGCCAGCAGTTTAAGGCGGCTAGAAGACAATGAGCAGTTCTTC. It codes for CASSLRRLEDNEQFF.

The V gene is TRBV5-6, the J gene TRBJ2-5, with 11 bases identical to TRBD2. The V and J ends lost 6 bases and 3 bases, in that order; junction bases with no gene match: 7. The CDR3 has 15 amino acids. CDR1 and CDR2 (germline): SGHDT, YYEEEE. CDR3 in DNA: TGTGCCAGCACACCCGGGACTAGCGGAAAAGAGACCCAGTACTTC. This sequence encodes CASTPGTSGKETQYF.